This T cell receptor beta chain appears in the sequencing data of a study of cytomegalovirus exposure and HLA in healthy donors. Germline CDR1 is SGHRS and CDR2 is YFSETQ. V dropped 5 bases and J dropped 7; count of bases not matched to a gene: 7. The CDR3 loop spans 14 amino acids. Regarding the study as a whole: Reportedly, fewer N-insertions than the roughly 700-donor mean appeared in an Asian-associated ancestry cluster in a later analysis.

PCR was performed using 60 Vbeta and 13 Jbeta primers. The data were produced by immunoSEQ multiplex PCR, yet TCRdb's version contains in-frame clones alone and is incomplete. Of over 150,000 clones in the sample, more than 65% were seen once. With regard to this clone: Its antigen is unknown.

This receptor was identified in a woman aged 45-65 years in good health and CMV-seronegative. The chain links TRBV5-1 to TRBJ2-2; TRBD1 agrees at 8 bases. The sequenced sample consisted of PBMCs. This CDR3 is CASSSGQVIGELFF. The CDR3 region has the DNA TGCGCCAGCAGTTCGGGACAGGTCATCGGGGAGCTGTTTTTT.